This TCR beta chain was retrieved from a study of OX40 agonist ivuxolimab in advanced cancers. Germline assignment: CDR1 LGHNT and CDR2 FRNRAP. With 0 bases clipped from V and 2 bases from J, the junction kept 12 bases outside the gene matches. This CDR3 is built from 20 residues. Clones were read by immunoSEQ multiplex PCR, and TCRdb kept only the in-frame ones, dropping some. Of just under 75,000 clones listed, roughly nine tenths are singletons. The sample was CD4+ or CD8+ T cells sorted from blood, taken in a trial of the OX40 agonist ivuxolimab. The chain recombines TRBV12-5 with TRBJ2-3, with TRBD2 matching over 12 bases. This TCR was recovered from an adult with an advanced solid tumor such as melanoma, head and neck, liver or kidney cancer. The CDR3 DNA follows: TGTGCTAGTGGTTTGGTCCTGACTAGCGGGAGCCATTACGACACAGATACGCAGTATTTT. Translated, it gives CASGLVLTSGSHYDTDTQYF.